This record concerns one T cell receptor beta chain sequence. Antigen: not known. Per germline, CDR1 SQVTM and CDR2 ANQGSEA. Germline trimming cut 3 bases from V and 1 base from J; bases unmatched to any gene: 3. This CDR3 has 15 amino acids. These data come from a study of response to subunit inactivated influenza vaccine. TCRdb independently ran MiXCR on the RT-PCR reads; one entry per CDR3 protein. This repertoire shows about 780,000 distinct CDR3 sequences, around 20% found once; its top ten account for under 13%. Study-level findings and limits: A suggestion made by the authors is that each seasonal influenza vaccination recruits few new T cells.

This sequence joins TRBV29-1 and TRBJ2-5, with 12 bases that match TRBD2. This material consisted of PBMCs from blood, taken about 5 days after vaccination. The TCR comes from a man aged 50-59 years who received an inactivated influenza vaccine. The CDR3 region has the DNA TGCAGCGTTGACCCACTAGCGGGGGGCCAAGAGACCCAGTACTTC. The encoded protein is CSVDPLAGGQETQYF.